This entry features one TCR beta chain sequence. Antigen unknown. Both 60 Vbeta primers and 13 Jbeta primers went into the PCR. Libraries were prepared by immunoSEQ multiplex PCR; TCRdb keeps only in-frame clonotypes and omits some of them. The sample consists of 270,000 or so clones, about nine tenths of them appearing once. The CDR3 is 13 residues long. Per the germline V gene, CDR1 is LNHDA and CDR2 is SQIVND (reference sequence). V was clipped by 7 bases and J by 12 bases; unmatched bases: 11. The data were obtained in a study of cytomegalovirus exposure and HLA in healthy donors. Findings of the study overall: In a later analysis, CMV-associated beta chains were mostly HLA-associated, it appeared. A few CMV-associated chains proved CMV antigen-specific in vitro. Accurate prediction of most subjects' HLA-A and HLA-B alleles from TCR beta sequences was reported.

Material for sequencing was PBMCs. The gene calls are TRBV19 and TRBJ2-1; 8 bases fit TRBD1. This clonotype was obtained from a man in his forties or fifties in good health and CMV-seropositive. CDR3 coding DNA: TGTGCCAGTACAGGGGGCAAGTTTTCTGGGCAGTTCTTC. It codes for CASTGGKFSGQFF.